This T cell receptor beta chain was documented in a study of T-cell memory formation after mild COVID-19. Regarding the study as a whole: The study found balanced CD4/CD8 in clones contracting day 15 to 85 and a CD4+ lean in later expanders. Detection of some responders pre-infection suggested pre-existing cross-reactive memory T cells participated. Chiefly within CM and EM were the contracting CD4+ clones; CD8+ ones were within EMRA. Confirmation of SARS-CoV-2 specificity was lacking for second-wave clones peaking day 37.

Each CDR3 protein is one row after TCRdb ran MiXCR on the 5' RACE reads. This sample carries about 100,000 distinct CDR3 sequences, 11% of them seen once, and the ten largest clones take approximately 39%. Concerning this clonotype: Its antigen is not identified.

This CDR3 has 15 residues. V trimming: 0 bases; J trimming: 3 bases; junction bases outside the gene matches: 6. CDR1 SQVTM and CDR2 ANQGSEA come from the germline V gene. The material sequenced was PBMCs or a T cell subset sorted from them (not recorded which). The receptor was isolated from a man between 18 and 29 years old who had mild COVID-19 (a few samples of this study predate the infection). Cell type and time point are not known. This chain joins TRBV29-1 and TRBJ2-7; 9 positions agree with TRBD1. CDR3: CSVEEPGQGSYEQYF. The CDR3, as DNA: TGCAGCGTTGAAGAACCGGGACAGGGTAGCTACGAGCAGTACTTC.